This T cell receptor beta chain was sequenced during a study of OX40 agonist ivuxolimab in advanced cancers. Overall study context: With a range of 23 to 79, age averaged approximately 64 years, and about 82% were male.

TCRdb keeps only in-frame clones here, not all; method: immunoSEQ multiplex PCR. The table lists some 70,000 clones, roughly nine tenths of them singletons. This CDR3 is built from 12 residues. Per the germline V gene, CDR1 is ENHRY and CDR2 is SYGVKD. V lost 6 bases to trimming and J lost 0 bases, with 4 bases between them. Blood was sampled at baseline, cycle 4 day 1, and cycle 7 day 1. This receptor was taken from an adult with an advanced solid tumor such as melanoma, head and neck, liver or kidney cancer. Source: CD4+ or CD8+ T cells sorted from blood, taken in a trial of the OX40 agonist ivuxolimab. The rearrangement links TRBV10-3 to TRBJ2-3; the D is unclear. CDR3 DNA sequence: TGTGCCATCAGGGACAGCACAGATACGCAGTATTTT. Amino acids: CAIRDSTDTQYF.